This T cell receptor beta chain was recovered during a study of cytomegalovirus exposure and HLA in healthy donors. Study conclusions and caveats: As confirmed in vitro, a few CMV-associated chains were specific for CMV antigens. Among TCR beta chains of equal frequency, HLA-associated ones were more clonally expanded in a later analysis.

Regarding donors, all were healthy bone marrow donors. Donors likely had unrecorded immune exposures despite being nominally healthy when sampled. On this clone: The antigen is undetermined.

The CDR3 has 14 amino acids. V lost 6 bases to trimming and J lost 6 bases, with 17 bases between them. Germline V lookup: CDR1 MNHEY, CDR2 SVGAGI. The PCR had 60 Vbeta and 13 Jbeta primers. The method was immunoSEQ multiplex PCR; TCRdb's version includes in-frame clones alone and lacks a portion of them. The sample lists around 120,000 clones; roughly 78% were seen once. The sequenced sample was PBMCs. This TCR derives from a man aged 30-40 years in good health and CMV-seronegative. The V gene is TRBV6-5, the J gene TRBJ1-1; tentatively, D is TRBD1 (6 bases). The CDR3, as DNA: TGTGCCAGCAGCCCCGGGCAGGGGCGAGCTGAAGCTTTCTTT. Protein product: CASSPGQGRAEAFF.